This T cell receptor (beta chain) appears in the sequencing data of a study of T cell changes during pregnancy in multiple sclerosis. V lost 2 bases, J lost 0 bases, and 17 bases stayed unmatched. The CDR3 runs to 20 residues. Germline CDR1 and CDR2: SGDLS and YYNGEE. TCRdb's copy holds only in-frame clones and misses some; the assay was immunoSEQ multiplex PCR. The sample consists of 74,000 or so clones, approximately 94% of them appearing once. The sample in question was CD4+ T cells from peripheral blood mononuclear cells, obtained before pregnancy. This clonotype originated in a female donor with multiple sclerosis, enrolled in a pregnancy study. This rearrangement joins TRBV9 to TRBJ2-1; TRBD1 aligns across 7 bases. CDR3 in DNA: TGTGCCAGCAGCGTTTCCCCCGGGACAGTGGATTCAAGCTCCTACAATGAGCAGTTCTTC. Its translation is CASSVSPGTVDSSSYNEQFF.